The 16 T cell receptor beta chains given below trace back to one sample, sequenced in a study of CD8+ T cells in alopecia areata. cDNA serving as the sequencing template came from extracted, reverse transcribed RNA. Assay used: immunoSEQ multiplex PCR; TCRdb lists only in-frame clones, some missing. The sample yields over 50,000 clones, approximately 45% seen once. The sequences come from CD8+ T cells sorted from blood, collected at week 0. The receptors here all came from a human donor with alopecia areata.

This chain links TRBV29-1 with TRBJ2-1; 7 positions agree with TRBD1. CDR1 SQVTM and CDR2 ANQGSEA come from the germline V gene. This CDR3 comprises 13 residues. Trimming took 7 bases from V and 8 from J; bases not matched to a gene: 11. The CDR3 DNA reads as TGCAGCGCCCCGGGACAGATGACCCATGAGCAGTTCTTC. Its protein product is CSAPGQMTHEQFF.

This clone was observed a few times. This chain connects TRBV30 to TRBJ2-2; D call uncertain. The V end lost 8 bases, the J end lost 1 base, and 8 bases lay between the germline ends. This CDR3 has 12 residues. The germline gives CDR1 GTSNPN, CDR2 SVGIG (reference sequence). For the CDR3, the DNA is TGTGCCCGCCACGTGAACACCGGGGAGCTGTTTTTT. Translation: CARHVNTGELFF.

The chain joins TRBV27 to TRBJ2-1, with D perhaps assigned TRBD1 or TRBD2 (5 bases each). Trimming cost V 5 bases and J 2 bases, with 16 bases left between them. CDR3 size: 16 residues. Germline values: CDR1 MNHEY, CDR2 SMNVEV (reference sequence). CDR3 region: CASSPRGLLAYNEQFF. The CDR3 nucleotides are TGTGCCAGCAGTCCCCGGGGCTTGTTGGCCTACAATGAGCAGTTCTTC.

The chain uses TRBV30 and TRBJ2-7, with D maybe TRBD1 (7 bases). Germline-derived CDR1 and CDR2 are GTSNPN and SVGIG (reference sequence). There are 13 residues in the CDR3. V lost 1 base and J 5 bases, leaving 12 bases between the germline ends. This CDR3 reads CAWSDQGGDEQYF. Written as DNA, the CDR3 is TGTGCCTGGAGTGACCAGGGGGGCGACGAGCAGTACTTC.

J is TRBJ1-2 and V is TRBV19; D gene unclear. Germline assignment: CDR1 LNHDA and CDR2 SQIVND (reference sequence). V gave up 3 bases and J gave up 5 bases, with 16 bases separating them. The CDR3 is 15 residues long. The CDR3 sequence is CASSIRGSLGYGYTF. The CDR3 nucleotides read TGTGCCAGTAGTATTCGCGGCAGTTTGGGGTATGGCTACACCTTC. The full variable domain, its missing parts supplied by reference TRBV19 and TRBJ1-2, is DGGITQSPKYLFRKEGQNVTLSCEQNLNHDAMYWYRQDPGQGLRLIYYSQIVNDFQKGDIAEGYSVSREKKESFPLTVTSAQKNPTAFYLCASSIRGSLGYGYTFGSGTRLTVV.

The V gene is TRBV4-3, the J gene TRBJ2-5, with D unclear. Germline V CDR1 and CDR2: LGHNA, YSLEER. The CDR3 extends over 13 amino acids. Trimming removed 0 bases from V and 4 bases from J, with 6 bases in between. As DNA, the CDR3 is TGCGCCAGCAGCCAAGAAGTTAGAGAGACCCAGTACTTC. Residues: CASSQEVRETQYF.

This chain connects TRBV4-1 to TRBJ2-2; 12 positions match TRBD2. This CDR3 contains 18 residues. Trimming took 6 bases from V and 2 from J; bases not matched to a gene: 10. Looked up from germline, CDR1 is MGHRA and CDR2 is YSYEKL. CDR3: CASSKPTSGSPNTGELFF. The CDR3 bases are TGCGCCAGCAGTAAACCGACTAGCGGGAGTCCTAACACCGGGGAGCTGTTTTTT.

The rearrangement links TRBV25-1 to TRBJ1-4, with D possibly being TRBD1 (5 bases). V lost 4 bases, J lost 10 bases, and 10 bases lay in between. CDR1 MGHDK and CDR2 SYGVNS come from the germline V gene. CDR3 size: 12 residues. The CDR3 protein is CASSAGAGKLFF. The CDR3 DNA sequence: TGTGCCAGCAGTGCCGGGGCGGGAAAACTGTTTTTT.

In DNA, the CDR3 is TGCGCCAGCAGTCCGGGACAGGGGGAAAGCGGGAGGCCCTCCTACGAGCAGTACTTC. Translated, it gives CASSPGQGESGRPSYEQYF. This chain connects TRBV23-1 to TRBJ2-7; 11 bases map to TRBD1. TRBV23-1 is known as an ORF, though its function is uncertain. V shed 4 bases and J 0 bases; nucleotides not matched to a gene: 14. CDR3 length: 19 residues.

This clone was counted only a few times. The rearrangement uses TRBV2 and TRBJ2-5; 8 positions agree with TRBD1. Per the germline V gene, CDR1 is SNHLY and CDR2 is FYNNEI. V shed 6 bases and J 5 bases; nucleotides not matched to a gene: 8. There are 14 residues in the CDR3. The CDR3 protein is CASRTRGTGETQYF. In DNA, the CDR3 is TGTGCCAGCAGGACTAGGGGGACAGGCGAGACCCAGTACTTC.

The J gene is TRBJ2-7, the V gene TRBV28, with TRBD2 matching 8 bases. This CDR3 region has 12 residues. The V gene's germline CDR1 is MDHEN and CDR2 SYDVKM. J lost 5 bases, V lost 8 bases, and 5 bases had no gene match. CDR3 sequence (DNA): TGTGCCAGCGGAGCGGGAGCTGACGAGCAGTACTTC. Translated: CASGAGADEQYF.

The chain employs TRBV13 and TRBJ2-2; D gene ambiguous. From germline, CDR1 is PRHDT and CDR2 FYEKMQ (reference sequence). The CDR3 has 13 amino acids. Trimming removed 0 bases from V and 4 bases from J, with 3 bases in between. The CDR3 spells CASSLGVTGELFF. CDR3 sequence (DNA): TGTGCCAGCAGCTTAGGGGTCACCGGGGAGCTGTTTTTT.

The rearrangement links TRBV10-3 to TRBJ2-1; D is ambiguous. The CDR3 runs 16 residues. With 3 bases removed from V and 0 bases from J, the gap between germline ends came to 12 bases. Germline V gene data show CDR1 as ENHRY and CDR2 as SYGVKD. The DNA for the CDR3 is TGTGCCATCAGTGATAGCAGGTATAGCTCCTACAATGAGCAGTTCTTC. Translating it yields CAISDSRYSSYNEQFF.

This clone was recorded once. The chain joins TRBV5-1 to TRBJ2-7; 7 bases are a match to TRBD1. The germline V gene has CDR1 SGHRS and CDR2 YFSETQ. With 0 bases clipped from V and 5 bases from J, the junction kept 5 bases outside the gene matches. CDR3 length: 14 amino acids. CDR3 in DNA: TGCGCCAGCAGCTTGGCACAGGGGAGAGACGAGCAGTACTTC. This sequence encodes CASSLAQGRDEQYF.

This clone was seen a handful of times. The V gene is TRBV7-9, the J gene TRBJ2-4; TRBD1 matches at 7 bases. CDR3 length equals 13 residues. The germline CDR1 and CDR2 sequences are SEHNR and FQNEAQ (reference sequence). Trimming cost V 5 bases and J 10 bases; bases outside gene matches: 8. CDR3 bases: TGTGCCAGCAGCGTTCAGCAGGGGGTTATTCAGTACTTC. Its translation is CASSVQQGVIQYF.

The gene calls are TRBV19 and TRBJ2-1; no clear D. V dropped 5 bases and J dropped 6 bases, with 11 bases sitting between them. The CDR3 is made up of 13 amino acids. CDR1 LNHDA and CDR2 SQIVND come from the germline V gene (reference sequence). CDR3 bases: TGTGCCAGTAGTCTGAATTCACGCAATGAGCAGTTCTTC. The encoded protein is CASSLNSRNEQFF.